This TCR beta chain is from a study of cytomegalovirus exposure and HLA in healthy donors. Study summary: Earlier findings included roughly 100 million unique TCR beta sequences obtained from about 170 million T cells.

V lost 4 bases and J lost 1; bases outside the gene matches: 14. Germline CDR1 reads SQVTM; CDR2 reads ANQGSEA. The CDR3 contains 17 residues. The PCR contained 60 Vbeta and 13 Jbeta primers. Clones were read by immunoSEQ multiplex PCR, and TCRdb kept only the in-frame ones, dropping some. Seen here are fewer than 250,000 clones, around 85% observed once, and the top ten hold 1% to 1.5%. The receptor comes from a human donor in good health. The specimen was PBMCs. J is TRBJ2-3 and V is TRBV29-1, with TRBD1 identical over 7 bases. The CDR3 loop reads CSVGGNQLTGGTDTQYF. Written as DNA, the CDR3 is TGCAGCGTTGGTGGGAATCAACTAACAGGGGGCACAGATACGCAGTATTTT.